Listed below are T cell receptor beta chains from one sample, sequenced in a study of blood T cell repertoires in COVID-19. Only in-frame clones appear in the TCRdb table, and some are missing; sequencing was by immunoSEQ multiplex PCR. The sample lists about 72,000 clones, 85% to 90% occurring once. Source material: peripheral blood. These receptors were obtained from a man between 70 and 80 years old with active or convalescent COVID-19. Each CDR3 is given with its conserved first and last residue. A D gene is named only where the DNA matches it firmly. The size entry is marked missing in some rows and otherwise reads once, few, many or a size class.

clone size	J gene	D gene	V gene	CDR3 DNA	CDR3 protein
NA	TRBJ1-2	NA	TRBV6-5	TGTGCCAGCAGTTATGGGGAGGGCAGGGGAAACTATGGCTACACCTTC	CASSYGEGRGNYGYTF
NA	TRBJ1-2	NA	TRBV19	TGTGCCAGTAGTATAGGGCCCCTCGATGGCTACACCTTC	CASSIGPLDGYTF
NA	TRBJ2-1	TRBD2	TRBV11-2	TGTGCCAGCAGCTTACAAGGGGGACTAGCTTACAATGAGCAGTTCTTC	CASSLQGGLAYNEQFF
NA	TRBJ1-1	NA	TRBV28	TGTGCCAGCAGTCTAACAGGGAACACTGAAGCTTTCTTT	CASSLTGNTEAFF
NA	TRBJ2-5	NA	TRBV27	TGTGCCAGCAGTTTATATGGCAGGGGCAATGGAAAAGAGACCCAGTACTTC	CASSLYGRGNGKETQYF
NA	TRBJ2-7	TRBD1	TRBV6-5	TGTGCCACCAACAGGGGGATGGCCTACGAGCAGTACTTC	CATNRGMAYEQYF
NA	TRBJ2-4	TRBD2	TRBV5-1	TGCGCCAGCAGCGGAGGGACTAGCGGAGCTATCTTC	CASSGGTSGAIF
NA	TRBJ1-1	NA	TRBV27	TGTGCCAGCAGCTTAGCCCGGACAGTCACTGAAGCTTTCTTT	CASSLARTVTEAFF
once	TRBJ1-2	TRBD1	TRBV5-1	TGCGCCAGCAGCCCGTGGACAGGGGCGGACTATGGCTACACCTTC	CASSPWTGADYGYTF
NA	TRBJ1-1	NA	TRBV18	TGTGCCAGCTCACCATTAGAGAACACTGAAGCTTTCTTT	CASSPLENTEAFF
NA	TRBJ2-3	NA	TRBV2	TGTGCCAGCAGTGGAGGTCTCGGCACAGATACGCAGTATTTT	CASSGGLGTDTQYF
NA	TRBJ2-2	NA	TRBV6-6	TGTGCCAGCATAAACATAGGGAGCACCGGGGAGCTGTTTTTT	CASINIGSTGELFF
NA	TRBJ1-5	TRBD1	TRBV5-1	TGCGCCAGCAGCCAAACAGGGGGCCAAGGACAGCCCCAGCATTTT	CASSQTGGQGQPQHF
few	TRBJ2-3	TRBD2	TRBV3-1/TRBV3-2	TGTGCCAGCAGCCAGGGAGGGAGCGACACAGATACGCAGTATTTT	CASSQGGSDTDTQYF
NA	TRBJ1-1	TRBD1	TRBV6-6	TGTGCCAGCAGTTCCAACAGGGGGCACGAGGATGAAGCTTTCTTT	CASSSNRGHEDEAFF
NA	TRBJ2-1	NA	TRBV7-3	TGTGCCAGCAGCCCGAGCGTCACCTCCTACAATGAGCAGTTCTTC	CASSPSVTSYNEQFF
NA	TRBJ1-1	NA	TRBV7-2	TGTGCCAGCAGGCCAAGGGAGGGCACTGAAGCTTTCTTT	CASRPREGTEAFF
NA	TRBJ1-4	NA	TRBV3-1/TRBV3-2	TGTGCCAGCAGCCAAGGGCGCAGGGTTTCGAGGGAAAAACTGTTTTTT	CASSQGRRVSREKLFF
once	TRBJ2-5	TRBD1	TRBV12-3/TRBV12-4	TGTGCCAGCACCTTCGACAGGGCCCAGGACCAGTACTTC	CASTFDRAQDQYF
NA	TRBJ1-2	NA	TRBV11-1	TGTGCCAGCAGCTTAGGACCCCAGGGAACTAACTATGGCTACACCTTC	CASSLGPQGTNYGYTF
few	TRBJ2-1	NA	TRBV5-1	TGCGCCAGCACAGGGGCAAGCGCCTACAATGAGCAGTTCTTC	CASTGASAYNEQFF
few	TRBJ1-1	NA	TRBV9	TGTGCCAGCAGCGTAGAGGGTCAGGGGAACACTGAAGCTTTCTTT	CASSVEGQGNTEAFF
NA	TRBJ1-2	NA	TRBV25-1	TGTGCCAGCAGTGAAGGGGCCAGCTATGGCTACACCTTC	CASSEGASYGYTF
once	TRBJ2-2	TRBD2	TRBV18	TGTGCCAGCTCACCCATGGGACTAGCGAGCACCGGGGAGCTGTTTTTT	CASSPMGLASTGELFF
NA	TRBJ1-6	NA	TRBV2	TGTGCCAGCAGCAGCAGGGGCCCGATGTCACCCCTCCACTTT	CASSSRGPMSPLHF
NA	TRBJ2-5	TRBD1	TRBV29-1	TGCAGCGTGGAAGGGACAGGCCTTAGGGAGACCCAGTACTTC	CSVEGTGLRETQYF
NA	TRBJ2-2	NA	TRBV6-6	TGTGCCAGCGGTGGGCCAGGGGCCGCCCTCACCGGGGAGCTGTTTTTT	CASGGPGAALTGELFF
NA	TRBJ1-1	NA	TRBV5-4	TGTGCCAGCAGCTTGGGTACCAGACTTATGAACACTGAAGCTTTCTTT	CASSLGTRLMNTEAFF
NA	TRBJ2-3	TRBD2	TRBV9	TGTGCCAGCAGCGTATTCAGCGGGGTGGGGGCAGATACGCAGTATTTT	CASSVFSGVGADTQYF
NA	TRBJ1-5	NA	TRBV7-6	TGTGCCAGCAGCCGGACCAGGGATCAGCCCCAGCATTTT	CASSRTRDQPQHF
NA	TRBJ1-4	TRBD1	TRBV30	TGTGCCTGGAGTGGGGGACAGGGTTGGAATGAAAAACTGTTTTTT	CAWSGGQGWNEKLFF
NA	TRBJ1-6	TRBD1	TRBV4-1	TGCGCCAGCAGCCCACAGGGGGATTCACCCCTCCACTTT	CASSPQGDSPLHF
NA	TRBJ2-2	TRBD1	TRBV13	TGTGCCAGCAGCCTCCGCCAAGACAGGGGGGCGACCGGGGAGCTGTTTTTT	CASSLRQDRGATGELFF
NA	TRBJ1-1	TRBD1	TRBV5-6	TGTGCCAGCAGCTTCCGGACAGGGACCTTGAACACTGAAGCTTTCTTT	CASSFRTGTLNTEAFF
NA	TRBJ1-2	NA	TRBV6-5	TGTGCCAGCAGTTACTCTATAACTAACTATGGCTACACCTTC	CASSYSITNYGYTF
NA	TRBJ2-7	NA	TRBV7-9	TGTGCCAGCCAGACAGGCTACGAGCAGTACTTC	CASQTGYEQYF
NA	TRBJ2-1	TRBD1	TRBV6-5	TGTGCCAGCACCGACAGGGGTGAATTTGGTCTGTTCTTC	CASTDRGEFGLFF
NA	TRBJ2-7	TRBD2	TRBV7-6	TGTGCCAGCAGCTTAACGGGAGGCGAGCAGTACTTC	CASSLTGGEQYF
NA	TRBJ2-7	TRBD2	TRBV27	TGTGCCAGCAGTTCCCCACTAGCGGGGACAAACGAGCAGTACTTC	CASSSPLAGTNEQYF
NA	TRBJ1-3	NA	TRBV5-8	TGTGCCTCAAAGTGGGGAAATCAGGGGAACACGGGAAACACCATATATTTT	CASKWGNQGNTGNTIYF
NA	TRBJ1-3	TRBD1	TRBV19	TGTGCCAGTAGTATCTTGGGACAGGGGTCCAGCTCTGGAAACACCATATATTTT	CASSILGQGSSSGNTIYF
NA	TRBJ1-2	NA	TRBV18	TGTGCCAGCTCACCGACAGCGACCTATGGCTACACCTTC	CASSPTATYGYTF
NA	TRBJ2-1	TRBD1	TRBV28	TGTGCCAGCAGTTCTTCCGGACAGGGATACGGGAGAGGATACAATGAGCAGTTCTTC	CASSSSGQGYGRGYNEQFF
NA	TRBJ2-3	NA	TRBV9	TGTGCCAGCAGCGTAGGACAGCTTCTATACACAGATACGCAGTATTTT	CASSVGQLLYTDTQYF
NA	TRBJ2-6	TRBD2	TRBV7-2	TGTGCCAGCAGCTCGTGGACTAGCGGGAGGGTAGGGGCCAACGTCCTGACTTTC	CASSSWTSGRVGANVLTF
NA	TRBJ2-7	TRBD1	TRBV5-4	TGTGCCAGCAGCTTGACAGGGGGAAACGAGCAGTACTTC	CASSLTGGNEQYF
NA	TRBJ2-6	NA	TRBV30	TGTGCCTGGAGTTTTGGCTCCCACTCTGGGGCCAACGTCCTGACTTTC	CAWSFGSHSGANVLTF
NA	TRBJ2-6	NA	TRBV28	TGTGCCAGCAGTTTAGGATTCGGGGTCTCTGGGGCCAACGTCCTGACTTTC	CASSLGFGVSGANVLTF
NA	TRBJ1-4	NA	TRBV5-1	TGCGCCAGCAGCTTGTCCCCTCAGGGCCTGTTGGATAAACTGTTTTTT	CASSLSPQGLLDKLFF
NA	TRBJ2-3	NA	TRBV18	TGTGCCAGCTCACTAAGCAGGGATACGCAGTATTTT	CASSLSRDTQYF
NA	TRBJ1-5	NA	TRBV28	TGTGCCAGTACACCAGGTTCCAATCAGCCCCAGCATTTT	CASTPGSNQPQHF
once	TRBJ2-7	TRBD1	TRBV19	TGTGCCAGTAGTAGAGGACTCGGACAGGCCAACGAGCAGTACTTC	CASSRGLGQANEQYF
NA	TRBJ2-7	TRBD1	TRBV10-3	TGTGCCATCAGTGAGTCCGGACAGGGAAACGAGCAGTACTTC	CAISESGQGNEQYF
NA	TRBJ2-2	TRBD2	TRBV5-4	TGTGCCAGCAGCTCTGGACTAGCGTTGGGCGGGGAGCTGTTTTTT	CASSSGLALGGELFF
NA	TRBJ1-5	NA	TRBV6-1	TGTGCCAGCAGTGAAAGGGAGGGAAGGAGCAATCAGCCCCAGCATTTT	CASSEREGRSNQPQHF
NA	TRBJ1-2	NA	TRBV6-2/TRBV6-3	TGTGCCAGCAGCAATCAGGGTTATGGCTACACCTTC	CASSNQGYGYTF
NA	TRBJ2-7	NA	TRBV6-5	TGTGCCAGCAGGAACGCAGGGATAGGTAACGAGCAGTACTTC	CASRNAGIGNEQYF
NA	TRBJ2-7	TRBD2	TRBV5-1	TGCGCCAGCAGCTTGGTACCGGGAGGGGACTACGAGCAGTACTTC	CASSLVPGGDYEQYF
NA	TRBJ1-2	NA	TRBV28	TGTGCCAGCAGTTTAGGAGGGGACGGCAACTATGGCTACACCTTC	CASSLGGDGNYGYTF